Here is one T cell receptor (beta chain) with its context. What it binds is unknown. The CDR3 has 11 amino acids. Germline V gene sequence: CDR1 ENHRY, CDR2 SYGVKD. V lost 4 bases and J lost 5, with 4 bases in between. This sample was taken from a study of OX40 agonist ivuxolimab in advanced cancers. Study background: Patients' therapy was ivuxolimab, an antibody that acts as an agonist of OX40 (CD134). Antecedent anti-PD-1, anti-PD-L1 or anti-CTLA-4 therapy was permissible, with around 40% having received some.

Study-level results: Researchers did not determine the expanded peripheral T cells' antigen specificity. At doses 0.1 to 3.0 mg/kg, CD4+ and CD8+ clones expanded.

Repertoires were generated with immunoSEQ multiplex PCR, while TCRdb's copy carries only in-frame clones and drops some. The sample lists tens of thousands of clones, about four fifths occurring once. The sequenced sample was CD4+ or CD8+ T cells sorted from blood, obtained in a trial of the OX40 agonist ivuxolimab. The source of this sequence is an adult with an advanced solid tumor such as melanoma, head and neck, liver or kidney cancer. The rearrangement links TRBV10-3 to TRBJ2-3, with D unresolved. This CDR3 is CAISGKDTQYF. DNA of the CDR3: TGTGCCATCAGTGGGAAAGATACGCAGTATTTT.